These T cell receptor beta chains were read from a single sample in a study of a mutant IDH1 vaccine in newly diagnosed glioma. These TCRs' antigens remain unknown. Method: immunoSEQ multiplex PCR; TCRdb's copy keeps in-frame clones and lacks some. This sample has roughly 50,000 clones; about 85% occur once, and the top ten carry under 5%. The sample was PBMCs, taken from a glioma patient whose treatment included an IDH1 peptide vaccine. These receptors all stem from a woman aged 18 to 35 with glioma. CDR3s include the opening cysteine and the closing phenylalanine or tryptophan. D genes are given only for firm matches. Expanded clones are given a class, and other clones once, few, many or no size at all.

v_call,j_call,clone_size,d_call,cdr3_nt,cdr3_aa
TRBV25-1,TRBJ2-3,NA,NA,TGTGCCAGCAGGCAGGGTAGTGTCGCAGATACGCAGTATTTT,CASRQGSVADTQYF
TRBV6-1,TRBJ1-2,NA,NA,TGTGCCAGCGAGGCAGGGGCGGGTGGCTACACCTTC,CASEAGAGGYTF
TRBV5-4,TRBJ2-1,NA,TRBD2,TGTGCCAGCAGCTTAGGACTAGCGGGGGATGAGCAGTTCTTC,CASSLGLAGDEQFF
TRBV10-1,TRBJ2-7,once,NA,TGCGCCAGCAGTGAAGACAGCTCCTACGAGCAGTACTTC,CASSEDSSYEQYF
TRBV7-9,TRBJ1-2,NA,NA,TGTGCCAGCAGCTTCTTAGCCCGGGCCCCCTTC,CASSFLARAPF
TRBV7-9,TRBJ2-5,NA,NA,TGTGCCAGCACGCACGGGGGGCGGCGGGAGACCCAGTACTTC,CASTHGGRRETQYF
TRBV19,TRBJ1-1,few,NA,TGTGCCAGTAGTTTGTCATACCCCTCGGGCACTGAAGCTTTCTTT,CASSLSYPSGTEAFF
TRBV19,TRBJ2-7,NA,NA,TGTGCCAGTAGTATAGGCGGCGACTCCTACGAGCAGTACTTC,CASSIGGDSYEQYF
TRBV11-2,TRBJ1-3,NA,NA,TGTGCCAGCAGCCCCCAGGGAAACACCATATATTTT,CASSPQGNTIYF
TRBV6-5,TRBJ2-7,NA,NA,TGTGCCAGCCGAGGAGGACGGTCTAGGAACGAGCAGTACTTC,CASRGGRSRNEQYF
TRBV30,TRBJ1-2,once,NA,TGTGCCTGGAGTCGGGACCGCCAGGCCTATGGCTACACCTTC,CAWSRDRQAYGYTF
TRBV6-5,TRBJ2-3,once,NA,TGTGCCAGCAGTCTAGGGACTCGCAACACAGATACGCAGTATTTT,CASSLGTRNTDTQYF
TRBV4-1,TRBJ1-5,NA,TRBD1,TGCGCCAGCAGCCAAGGGACAGGGAATCAGCCCCAGCATTTT,CASSQGTGNQPQHF
TRBV6-5,TRBJ1-1,NA,NA,TGTGCCAGCAGTTACTCGAATCTGGGGCGGACTGAAGCTTTCTTT,CASSYSNLGRTEAFF